Below, 20 T cell receptor beta chains from the same sample are listed, as sequenced in a study of cytomegalovirus exposure and HLA in healthy donors (dated by TCRdb to 2017 to 2019). Libraries were made using the immunoSEQ multiplex PCR assay. Held by TCRdb, this immuneACCESS table contains in-frame sequences only and omits some clones. Under half of the omission traces to an unresolved V gene where checked; the cause of the rest is unknown. Counted in this sample were under 140,000 clones; 88% of them appeared once. Of the sample, around 1.4% falls within the top ten clones. Sequencing was performed on PBMCs. These receptors originate from a woman in her 30s in good health and CMV-seropositive.

The genes are TRBV5-1 and TRBJ2-6, with a possible D match to TRBD2 (6 bases). The V gene lost 3 bases and the J gene lost 1 base, with 20 bases spanning the gap. Germline V CDR1 and CDR2: SGHRS, YFSETQ. The CDR3 sequence is 19 residues long. CDR3 protein: CASSSPGGGFRSGANVLTF. CDR3 in DNA: TGCGCCAGCAGCTCTCCCGGTGGGGGGTTTCGGTCTGGGGCCAACGTCCTGACTTTC.

This chain links TRBV4-3 with TRBJ1-1; D is uncertain. Trimming took 3 bases from V and 2 from J, leaving 13 bases between them. Germline CDR1 and CDR2: LGHNA and YSLEER. This CDR3 is built from 15 residues. The CDR3, as DNA: TGCGCCAGCAGCCACTCCATCGGGGTCAACACTGAAGCTTTCTTT. Amino acid sequence: CASSHSIGVNTEAFF.

The chain uses TRBV5-4 and TRBJ1-1; D call uncertain. Germline V CDR1 and CDR2: SGHNT, YYREEE (reference sequence). Trimming removed 2 bases from V and 1 base from J, with 12 bases in between. The CDR3 length is 15 residues. The CDR3: CASSLVTRANTEAFF. CDR3 nucleotides: TGTGCCAGCAGCTTAGTAACGAGAGCGAACACTGAAGCTTTCTTT.

CDR3 amino acids: CASSYTGVDEQFF. CDR3 in DNA: TGCGCCAGCAGCTATACAGGGGTTGATGAGCAGTTCTTC. This chain uses TRBV5-1 with TRBJ2-1; 7 positions agree with TRBD1. The V and J ends lost 3 bases and 8 bases, in that order; junction bases with no gene match: 5. This CDR3 has 13 amino acids. CDR1 and CDR2 from the germline V gene are SGHRS and YFSETQ. The full variable domain, with the rest looked up from reference TRBV5-1 and TRBJ2-1, is KAGVTQTPRYLIKTRGQQVTLSCSPISGHRSVSWYQQTPGQGLQFLFEYFSETQRNKGNFPGRFSGRQFSNSRSEMNVSTLELGDSALYLCASSYTGVDEQFFGPGTRLTVL.

The table lists this clone with a count of one. The chain carries TRBV11-3 and TRBJ2-7, with 12 bases identical to TRBD2. Germline CDR1 and CDR2: SGHNT and YENEEA. Losses at the gene ends were 5 bases for V and 6 bases for J; bases not matched to a gene: 14. The CDR3 runs to 17 residues. For the CDR3, the DNA is TGTGCCAGCAGCCCCCACTGGTCTAGCGGGAGGGTCCCCGAGCAGTACTTC. This gives the protein CASSPHWSSGRVPEQYF.

V gene TRBV6-1 combines with J gene TRBJ2-7; 7 bases line up with TRBD2. The CDR3 has 13 amino acids. Germline V gene sequence: CDR1 MNHNS, CDR2 SASEGT. The V gene end was trimmed by 4 bases and the J gene end by 5 bases; junction bases not matched to a gene: 5. This CDR3 reads CASSGRDYHEQYF. The CDR3 DNA sequence: TGTGCCAGCAGTGGCCGGGACTACCACGAGCAGTACTTC.

V usage is TRBV11-1 and J usage is TRBJ2-7; D gene ambiguous. The CDR3 consists of 13 residues. Trimming took off 2 bases at V and 6 bases at J, with 11 bases between the two ends. Germline V CDR1 and CDR2: SGHAT, FQDESV (reference sequence). The CDR3 DNA follows: TGTGCCAGCAGCTTATCTCTGGGCTCCGAGCAGTACTTC. Its translation is CASSLSLGSEQYF.

This sequence joins TRBV5-1 and TRBJ2-7; tentative D call: TRBD2 (5 bases). Trimming took 0 bases from V and 4 from J, leaving 17 bases between them. This CDR3 region has 16 residues. Germline CDR1 SGHRS, CDR2 YFSETQ. CDR3 nucleotides: TGCGCCAGCAGCTTGGATGAGGGAGCTGGTAGGTACGAGCAGTACTTC. Its protein product is CASSLDEGAGRYEQYF.

The CDR3 DNA follows: TGTGCCAGCAGCCTAGCGGGGAGGGGCACAGATACGCAGTATTTT. As protein: CASSLAGRGTDTQYF. V and J are TRBV6-5 and TRBJ2-3; 9 bases line up with TRBD2. J lost 1 base, V lost 6 bases, and 5 bases had no gene match. The CDR3 totals 15 residues. The germline CDR1 and CDR2 sequences are MNHEY and SVGAGI.

The rearrangement joins TRBV27 to TRBJ1-2, with 9 bases identical to TRBD1. The germline V gene has CDR1 MNHEY and CDR2 SMNVEV (reference sequence). V shed 6 bases, J shed 3 bases, and the junction held 8 bases outside the gene matches. The CDR3 is made up of 15 amino acids. The CDR3 nucleotides read TGTGCCAGCAGGCTCACAGGGGGCGTTGACTATGGCTACACCTTC. Its protein is CASRLTGGVDYGYTF.

The rearrangement joins TRBV5-1 to TRBJ1-1; D might be TRBD1 (6 bases). The germline V and J ends were trimmed by 0 bases and 2 bases, with 8 bases remaining between them. Germline-derived CDR1 and CDR2 are SGHRS and YFSETQ. This CDR3 is 14 amino acids long. In DNA, the CDR3 is TGCGCCAGCAGCTTGGGACAGGTTAACACTGAAGCTTTCTTT. Translated, it gives CASSLGQVNTEAFF. Drawing the rest from reference TRBV5-1 and TRBJ1-1, the complete variable domain is KAGVTQTPRYLIKTRGQQVTLSCSPISGHRSVSWYQQTPGQGLQFLFEYFSETQRNKGNFPGRFSGRQFSNSRSEMNVSTLELGDSALYLCASSLGQVNTEAFFGQGTRLTVV.

The table lists this clone with many counts. The chain joins TRBV5-1 to TRBJ2-7; TRBD1 matches at 8 bases. V dropped 4 bases and J dropped 0; count of bases not matched to a gene: 6. Germline CDR1 is SGHRS and CDR2 is YFSETQ. The length of the CDR3 is 15 residues. The CDR3 sequence is CASSPGTGGSYEQYF. DNA for the CDR3: TGCGCCAGCAGCCCGGGGACAGGAGGCTCCTACGAGCAGTACTTC.

The genes are TRBV11-2 and TRBJ1-2, with 8 bases aligning to TRBD1. This CDR3 region has 14 residues. After removal of 1 base from V and 7 bases from J, the junction contained 5 bases not matched to a gene. Germline V gene sequence: CDR1 SGHAT, CDR2 FQNNGV. CDR3 coding DNA: TGTGCCAGCAGCTTAGTCAGGGGGCGGAGTGGCTACACCTTC. Its protein product is CASSLVRGRSGYTF.

The chain has TRBV6-1 and TRBJ1-1; D is uncertain. The CDR3 extends over 12 amino acids. From germline, CDR1 is MNHNS and CDR2 SASEGT. V lost 7 bases to trimming and J lost 1 base, with 7 bases between them. CDR3 in amino acids: CASTYGNTEAFF. The CDR3 nucleotides are TGTGCCAGCACATACGGGAACACTGAAGCTTTCTTT.

The chain joins TRBV19 to TRBJ2-1; the D is unclear. The CDR3 runs to 14 residues. V was clipped by 7 bases and J by 7 bases, with 17 bases between them. CDR1 and CDR2 from the germline V gene are LNHDA and SQIVND (reference sequence). The CDR3 protein is CASKSGSLGNEQFF. CDR3 nucleotides: TGTGCCAGTAAGTCCGGGTCCCTCGGGAATGAGCAGTTCTTC.

The rearrangement joins TRBV7-2 to TRBJ2-5, with D perhaps matching TRBD2 (6 bases). Germline CDR1 SGHTA, CDR2 FQGNSA. This CDR3 has 13 residues. Trimming pared 3 bases from V and 2 bases from J, leaving 7 bases between. CDR3 DNA: TGTGCCAGCAGCTTTCGGGAGCAAGAGACCCAGTACTTC. Encoded protein: CASSFREQETQYF.

DNA for the CDR3: TGTGCTAGTGCCCCGTGGCAGGCTGGAAACACCATATATTTT. This encodes CASAPWQAGNTIYF. This chain uses TRBV12-5 with TRBJ1-3; no reliable D call. V was trimmed by 7 bases and J by 2 bases, leaving 12 bases between them. The CDR3 contains 14 residues. Germline values: CDR1 LGHNT, CDR2 FRNRAP. The whole variable domain, remainder taken from reference TRBV12-5 and TRBJ1-3, is DARVTQTPRHKVTEMGQEVTMRCQPILGHNTVFWYRQTMMQGLELLAYFRNRAPLDDSGMPKDRFSAEMPDATLATLKIQPSEPRDSAVYFCASAPWQAGNTIYFGEGSWLTVV.

The table lists this clone with a few counts. The chain carries TRBV18 and TRBJ2-7; 7 bases agree with TRBD1. CDR1 is KGHSH, CDR2 LQKENI, per germline. The CDR3 extends over 15 amino acids. V lost 3 bases to trimming and J lost 2 bases; unmatched junction nucleotides: 7. The CDR3 loop reads CASSPFGTATYEQYF. In nucleotides, the CDR3 is TGTGCCAGCTCACCCTTCGGGACAGCCACCTACGAGCAGTACTTC. The variable domain in full, completed from reference TRBV18 and TRBJ2-7, reads NAGVMQNPRHLVRRRGQEARLRCSPMKGHSHVYWYRQLPEEGLKFMVYLQKENIIDESGMPKERFSAEFPKEGPSILRIQQVVRGDSAAYFCASSPFGTATYEQYFGPGTRLTVT.

The genes are TRBV5-1 and TRBJ2-3; TRBD2 agrees at 10 bases. Germline-derived CDR1 and CDR2 are SGHRS and YFSETQ. J lost 15 bases, V lost 0 bases, and 10 bases had no gene match. This CDR3 is built from 14 residues. CDR3 nucleotides: TGCGCCAGCAGCTTGGAGGCTAGCGGGAGAAAAGAATATTTT. This sequence encodes CASSLEASGRKEYF. The full variable domain, its missing parts supplied by reference TRBV5-1 and TRBJ2-3, is KAGVTQTPRYLIKTRGQQVTLSCSPISGHRSVSWYQQTPGQGLQFLFEYFSETQRNKGNFPGRFSGRQFSNSRSEMNVSTLELGDSALYLCASSLEASGRKEYFGPGTRLTVL.

CDR3: CASSSRGTGFNSPLHF. The CDR3 bases are TGTGCCAGCAGCTCCCGCGGGACAGGGTTTAATTCACCCCTCCACTTT. The V call is TRBV11-2, the J call TRBJ1-6; 9 bases are a match to TRBD1. J lost 6 bases, V lost 4 bases, and 7 bases had no gene match. The CDR3 is 16 residues long. In germline, CDR1 is SGHAT, CDR2 FQNNGV.